The TCR beta chain under discussion was sequenced for a study of vaccination and CD4 T cells after COVID-19. The sample's time point: late sampling 161 to 241 days after vaccination in a few convalescent patients. Treatment given: roughly ten-day PBMC culture with coronavirus spike peptide pools or control peptides (ViraFEST assay). At the Johns Hopkins FTIC core, DNA taken from cultured CD4+ T cells was sequenced by way of the Oncomine TCR Beta short-read assay. One entry per CDR3 protein results from TCRdb running MiXCR on the PCR reads. The table shows tens of thousands of distinct CDR3 sequences, with approximately 42% occurring only once. V was pared by 2 bases and J by 6 bases, with 11 bases between. The CDR3 is 14 amino acids. Regarding this clonotype: Its antigen is undetermined.

This TCR came from a human donor who had recovered from COVID-19. The source material was CD4+ T cells from blood, cultured in vitro, sampled about 7 months after SARS-CoV-2 vaccination. This chain uses TRBV12-3 or TRBV12-4 with TRBJ1-5; possibly TRBD1 for D (5 bases). CDR3 DNA sequence: TGTGCCAGCAGTTTATCAGGGATCGGTCAGCCCCAGCATTTT. Its protein is CASSLSGIGQPQHF.